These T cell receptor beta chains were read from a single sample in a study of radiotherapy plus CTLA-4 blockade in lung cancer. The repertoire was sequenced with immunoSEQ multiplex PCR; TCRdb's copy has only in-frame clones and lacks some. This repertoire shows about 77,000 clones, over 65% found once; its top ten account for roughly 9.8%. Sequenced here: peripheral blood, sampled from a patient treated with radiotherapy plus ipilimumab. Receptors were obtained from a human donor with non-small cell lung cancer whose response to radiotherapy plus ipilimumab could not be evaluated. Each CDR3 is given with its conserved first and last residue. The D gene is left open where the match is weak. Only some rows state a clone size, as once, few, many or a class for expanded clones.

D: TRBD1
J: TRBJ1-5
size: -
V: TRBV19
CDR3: CASSYGHRGPSNQPQHF
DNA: TGTGCCAGTAGTTACGGGCACAGGGGGCCTAGCAATCAGCCCCAGCATTTT

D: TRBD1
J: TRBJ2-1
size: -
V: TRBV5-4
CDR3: CASSFLTGEGNNEQFF
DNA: TGTGCCAGCAGCTTCCTAACAGGGGAAGGGAACAATGAGCAGTTCTTC

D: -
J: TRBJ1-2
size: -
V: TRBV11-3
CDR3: CASSPGFNYGYTF
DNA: TGTGCCAGCAGCCCAGGGTTCAACTATGGCTACACCTTC

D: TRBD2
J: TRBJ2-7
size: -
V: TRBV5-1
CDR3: CASSLAGTSENEQYF
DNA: TGCGCCAGCAGCTTGGCCGGGACTAGCGAGAACGAGCAGTACTTC

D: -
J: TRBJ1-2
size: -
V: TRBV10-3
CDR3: CAISESRDIVSYGYTF
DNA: TGTGCCATCAGTGAGTCGAGGGACATTGTAAGCTATGGCTACACCTTC

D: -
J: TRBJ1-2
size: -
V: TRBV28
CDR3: CASSTGSGRGYTF
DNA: TGTGCCAGCAGTACCGGGAGCGGACGCGGCTACACCTTC

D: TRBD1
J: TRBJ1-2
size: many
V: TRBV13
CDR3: CASSGDRVNYGYTF
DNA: TGTGCCAGCAGCGGGGACAGGGTGAACTATGGCTACACCTTC

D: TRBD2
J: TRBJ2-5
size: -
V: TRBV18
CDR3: CASSQGLAGSQETQYF
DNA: TGTGCCAGCTCACAGGGACTAGCGGGGAGCCAAGAGACCCAGTACTTC

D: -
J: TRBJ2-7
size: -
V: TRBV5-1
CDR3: CASSLSVSGSSYEQYF
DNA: TGCGCCAGCAGCTTATCGGTCTCGGGGAGCTCCTACGAGCAGTACTTC

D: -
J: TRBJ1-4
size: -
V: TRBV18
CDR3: CASSASRQERLFF
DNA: TGTGCCAGCTCAGCCTCCAGGCAGGAGCGGCTGTTTTTT

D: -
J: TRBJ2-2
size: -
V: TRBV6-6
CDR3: CASSVGRANTGELFF
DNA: TGTGCCAGCAGTGTGGGCAGGGCCAACACCGGGGAGCTGTTTTTT

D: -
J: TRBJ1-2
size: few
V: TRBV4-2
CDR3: CASSPGQNYGYTF
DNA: TGTGCCAGCAGCCCGGGACAAAACTATGGCTACACCTTC

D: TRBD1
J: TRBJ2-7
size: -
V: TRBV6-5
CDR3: CASSYSPGTGNEQYF
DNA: TGTGCCAGCAGTTACTCGCCTGGGACAGGGAACGAGCAGTACTTC

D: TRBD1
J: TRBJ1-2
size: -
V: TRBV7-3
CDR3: CASSPQGQRDYTF
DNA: TGTGCCAGCAGCCCCCAGGGACAGAGGGACTACACCTTC

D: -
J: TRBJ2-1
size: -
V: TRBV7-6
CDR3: CASSLVGGRGSYNEQFF
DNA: TGTGCCAGCAGCTTAGTTGGCGGGCGGGGCTCCTACAATGAGCAGTTCTTC

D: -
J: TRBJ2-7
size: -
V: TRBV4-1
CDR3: CASSQVVGSEDEQYF
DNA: TGCGCCAGCAGCCAAGTGGTCGGGAGTGAGGACGAGCAGTACTTC

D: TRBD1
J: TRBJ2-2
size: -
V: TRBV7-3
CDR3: CASSLRGGTGPGELFF
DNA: TGTGCCAGCAGCTTAAGGGGCGGGACAGGACCCGGGGAGCTGTTTTTT